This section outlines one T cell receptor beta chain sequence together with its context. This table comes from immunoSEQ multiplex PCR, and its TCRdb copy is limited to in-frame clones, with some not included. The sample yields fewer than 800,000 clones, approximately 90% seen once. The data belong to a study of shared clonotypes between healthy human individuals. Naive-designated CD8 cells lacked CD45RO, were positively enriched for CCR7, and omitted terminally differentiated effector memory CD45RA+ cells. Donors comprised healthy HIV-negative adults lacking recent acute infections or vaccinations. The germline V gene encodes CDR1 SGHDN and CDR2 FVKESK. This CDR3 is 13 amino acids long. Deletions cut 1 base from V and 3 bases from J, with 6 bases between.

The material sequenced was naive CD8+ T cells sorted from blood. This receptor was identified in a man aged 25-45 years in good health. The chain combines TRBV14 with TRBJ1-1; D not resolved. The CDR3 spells CASSQGAYTEAFF. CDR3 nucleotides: TGTGCCAGCAGCCAAGGGGCTTACACTGAAGCTTTCTTT. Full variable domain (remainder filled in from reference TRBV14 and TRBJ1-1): EAGVTQFPSHSVIEKGQTVTLRCDPISGHDNLYWYRRVMGKEIKFLLHFVKESKQDESGMPNNRFLAERTGGTYSTLKVQPAELEDSGVYFCASSQGAYTEAFFGQGTRLTVV.